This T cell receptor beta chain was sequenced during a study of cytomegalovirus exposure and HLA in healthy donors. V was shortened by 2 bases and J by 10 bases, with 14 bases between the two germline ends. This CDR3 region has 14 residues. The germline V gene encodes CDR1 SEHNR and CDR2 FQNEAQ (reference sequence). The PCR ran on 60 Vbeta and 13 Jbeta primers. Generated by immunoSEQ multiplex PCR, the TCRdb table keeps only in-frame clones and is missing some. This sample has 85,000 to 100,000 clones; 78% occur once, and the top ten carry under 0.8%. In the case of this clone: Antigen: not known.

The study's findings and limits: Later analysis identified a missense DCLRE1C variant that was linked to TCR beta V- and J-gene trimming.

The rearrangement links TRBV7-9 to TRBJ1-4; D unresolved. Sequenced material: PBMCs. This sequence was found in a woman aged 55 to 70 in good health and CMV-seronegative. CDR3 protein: CASSLRADGGKLFF. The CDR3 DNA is TGTGCCAGCAGCTTAAGGGCAGATGGAGGAAAACTGTTTTTT.